Listed below are T cell receptor beta chains from one sample, sequenced in a study of spatial heterogeneity in lung cancer. TCRdb ran MiXCR on the 5' RACE reads and lists one entry per CDR3 protein. Found here are more than 8,000 distinct CDR3 sequences, 12% of them singletons; the top ten hold about 12%. Source: lung tumor tissue, taken at surgery. Receptor source: a female donor with early-stage non-small cell lung cancer. Both conserved end residues are part of each CDR3. D genes are given only for firm matches. The size field is filled for only some rows; it gives once, few, many or a size class.

V gene	D gene	J gene	clone size	CDR3 protein	CDR3 DNA
TRBV28	-	TRBJ1-4	medium-sized	CASSQRDREKLFF	TGTGCCAGCAGTCAGAGGGACCGGGAAAAACTGTTTTTT
TRBV6-5	TRBD1	TRBJ2-7	many	CASSSHRGPGYEQYF	TGTGCCAGCAGTTCCCACAGGGGGCCGGGCTACGAGCAGTACTTC
TRBV29-1	-	TRBJ1-1	-	CSAGWGSGTEAFF	TGCAGCGCTGGTTGGGGCTCGGGAACTGAAGCTTTCTTT
TRBV10-3	-	TRBJ2-7	many	CAISNKSYEQYF	TGTGCCATCAGTAACAAGAGCTACGAGCAGTACTTC
TRBV19	-	TRBJ1-1	many	CASSISSANTEAFF	TGTGCCAGTAGTATCTCCTCAGCAAACACTGAAGCTTTCTTT
TRBV20-1	TRBD1	TRBJ1-6	many	CSANRGGDSPLHF	TGCAGTGCTAACAGGGGAGGGGATTCACCCCTCCACTTT
TRBV6-6	TRBD2	TRBJ2-1	-	CASSSKRGEQFF	TGTGCCAGCAGTTCCAAGCGGGGTGAGCAGTTCTTC
TRBV4-2	TRBD2	TRBJ2-7	-	CASSRPPSGRTYEQYF	TGTGCCAGCAGCCGACCTCCTAGCGGGAGGACCTACGAGCAGTACTTC
TRBV6-5	-	TRBJ1-2	-	CASSLAGPYGYTF	TGTGCCAGCAGTTTGGCAGGTCCCTATGGCTACACCTTC
TRBV20-1	-	TRBJ2-3	-	CSARDPRQRTDTQYF	TGCAGTGCTAGAGATCCGAGACAGCGCACAGATACGCAGTATTTT
TRBV6-2/TRBV6-3	-	TRBJ2-7	few	CASSYSGEGSYEQYF	TGTGCCAGCAGTTACTCAGGGGAAGGGTCCTACGAGCAGTACTTC
TRBV4-1	-	TRBJ1-1	few	CASSQESKGITEAFF	TGCGCCAGCAGCCAAGAAAGCAAGGGCATTACTGAAGCTTTCTTT
TRBV27	-	TRBJ2-1	few	CASSSGTYYNEQFF	TGTGCCAGCAGCTCCGGGACTTACTACAATGAGCAGTTCTTC
TRBV29-1	-	TRBJ1-5	-	CSVSYAGGSQPQHF	TGCAGCGTTAGTTACGCCGGGGGTAGTCAGCCCCAGCATTTT
TRBV9	TRBD1	TRBJ2-7	many	CASSGQGVYEQYF	TGTGCCAGCAGCGGACAGGGGGTGTACGAGCAGTACTTC
TRBV20-1	-	TRBJ1-1	few	CSARSGLRTEAFF	TGCAGTGCTAGAAGCGGGCTCCGTACTGAAGCTTTCTTT
TRBV19	TRBD1	TRBJ1-5	medium-sized	CASSARTGDQPQHF	TGTGCCAGTAGTGCAAGGACAGGGGACCAGCCCCAGCATTTT
TRBV4-2	TRBD1	TRBJ2-3	medium-sized	CASSRSNRGATDTQYF	TGTGCCAGCAGCCGATCCAACAGGGGCGCGACAGATACGCAGTATTTT
TRBV27	TRBD2	TRBJ2-3	many	CASSTRTSGLTDTQYF	TGTGCCAGCAGTACCCGTACTAGCGGGCTCACAGATACGCAGTATTTT
TRBV4-3	-	TRBJ2-1	many	CASSPGGGQAISYNEQFF	TGCGCCAGCAGCCCCGGGGGGGGACAGGCGATCTCCTACAATGAGCAGTTCTTC
TRBV5-4	TRBD2	TRBJ2-1	many	CASSPGTSRAVNEQFF	TGTGCCAGCAGCCCCGGGACTAGCCGGGCGGTCAATGAGCAGTTCTTC
TRBV11-2	-	TRBJ2-5	many	CASRSWGRAQETQYF	TGTGCCAGCAGGTCGTGGGGCAGGGCCCAAGAGACCCAGTACTTC
TRBV27	TRBD1	TRBJ1-4	medium-sized	CASRLQGTNEKLFF	TGTGCCAGCAGACTACAGGGGACTAATGAAAAACTGTTTTTT
TRBV7-9	-	TRBJ2-6	many	CASSLESSGANVLTF	TGTGCCAGCAGCTTGGAGAGCTCTGGGGCCAACGTCCTGACTTTC
TRBV29-1	-	TRBJ1-1	many	CSGIRTTEAFF	TGCAGCGGGATAAGGACCACTGAAGCTTTCTTT
TRBV6-6	TRBD2	TRBJ2-3	few	CASSPGTRQYF	TGTGCCAGCAGCCCCGGGACTAGGCAGTATTTT
TRBV7-9	TRBD1	TRBJ2-7	many	CASSSLVIGTGVPYEQYF	TGTGCCAGCAGCTCGTTAGTTATTGGGACAGGGGTTCCCTACGAGCAGTACTTC
TRBV6-5	-	TRBJ2-5	-	CASSGQPQETQYF	TGTGCCAGCAGCGGACAGCCCCAAGAGACCCAGTACTTC
TRBV5-4	-	TRBJ2-5	many	CASSLVGGETQYF	TGTGCCAGCAGCCTCGTTGGAGGAGAGACCCAGTACTTC
TRBV12-3/TRBV12-4	-	TRBJ1-5	medium-sized	CASSWGSDQPQHF	TGTGCCAGCAGCTGGGGGTCGGATCAGCCCCAGCATTTT
TRBV27	-	TRBJ2-7	medium-sized	CASSLFPASYEQYF	TGTGCCAGCAGTTTATTCCCAGCGTCCTACGAGCAGTACTTC
TRBV29-1	-	TRBJ2-2	medium-sized	CSVTWGSNTGELFF	TGCAGCGTTACCTGGGGGTCGAACACCGGGGAGCTGTTTTTT
TRBV20-1	-	TRBJ2-5	many	CSAVDTVLETQYF	TGCAGTGCCGTCGACACGGTGTTAGAGACCCAGTACTTC